The subject of this entry is one T cell receptor beta chain. Its target is unknown. This record comes from a study of T cells in Graves' hyperthyroidism and ophthalmopathy. General study points: Peripheral blood also featured most of the thyroid clonotypes expanded above 0.001.

V was trimmed by 2 bases and J by 4 bases, leaving 8 bases between them. The CDR3 totals 14 residues. The germline CDR1 and CDR2 sequences are MNHEY and SMNVEV (reference sequence). Patients affected by ophthalmopathy presented a Clinical Activity Score of at least 3, a NOSPECS grade of at least 4, and disease duration below 3 months. Criteria for exclusion of patients were uncontrolled infection, other autoimmune disease, pregnancy or lactation. Isolation of PBMCs was performed on approximately 10 ml fresh peripheral blood. TCR beta CDR3 region amplification was performed from RNA transcripts. Primed by the HTBI set, a first-round RT-PCR was run on the TCR CDR3. Each CDR3 protein gets one entry after TCRdb re-called the multiplex PCR reads with MiXCR. The sample lists 350,000 to 400,000 distinct CDR3 sequences, approximately 17% occurring once.

The J gene is TRBJ2-2, the V gene TRBV27; D may be TRBD1 (5 bases). Sequencing was done on a sample of blood. The sequence came from a man aged 18 to 35 with Graves' ophthalmopathy. The CDR3 protein is CASSLSRVTGELFF. DNA for the CDR3: TGTGCCAGCAGTTTAAGCAGGGTCACCGGGGAGCTGTTTTTT.